The following is a T cell receptor beta chain sequence with its context. Antigen specificity is unknown. The germline V and J ends were trimmed by 5 bases and 7 bases, with 14 bases remaining between them. Germline V gene data show CDR1 as MGHDK and CDR2 as SYGVNS. This CDR3 has 13 amino acids. The entry originates in a study of T-cell memory formation after mild COVID-19. Study results and limitations: That cross-reactive memory joined was suggested by some responding clones appearing in pre-infection memory.

TCRalpha and TCRbeta libraries used 5'RACE with constant-segment primers and UMIs. MiXCR, applied by TCRdb to the 5' RACE reads, yields one record per CDR3 protein. The sample lists about 350,000 distinct CDR3 sequences, roughly an eighth occurring once. What was sequenced was PBMCs or a T cell subset sorted from them (not recorded which). This chain uses TRBV25-1 with TRBJ1-2; D may be TRBD1 (6 bases). This TCR was recovered from a young man who had mild COVID-19 (a few samples of this study predate the infection). Cell type and time point are not known. The CDR3, as DNA: TGTGCCAGCAGTCACGGGGGCGGTGGTGGCTACACCTTC. It encodes CASSHGGGGGYTF.